This T cell receptor (beta chain) was observed in a study of radiation and T cells in renal cell carcinoma. Study-wide points: Without pretreatment biopsies, baseline tumor clonotype presence was undetermined.

In regard to this clone: Its specificity is unknown.

Indicated time point: blood 4 weeks post-SBRT, at nephrectomy. Noted treatment: 15 Gy SBRT to primary tumor, nephrectomy 4 weeks later. Sequenced by immunoSEQ multiplex PCR; TCRdb stores in-frame clones only, minus some. The data contain 150,000 to 200,000 clones, about 87% of them seen just once; the ten biggest clones take up approximately 11%. This receptor was taken from a woman in her forties or fifties with renal cell carcinoma. The sample here was blood, taken from a patient whose treatment included radiotherapy and nephrectomy.

The CDR3 DNA is TGTGCCAGCAGGGGACAGGGGGCGACCGGGGAGCTGTTTTTT. Its protein is CASRGQGATGELFF. The chain has TRBV7-9 and TRBJ2-2; TRBD1 matches at 12 bases. With 6 bases clipped from V and 5 bases from J, the junction kept 1 base outside the gene matches. This CDR3 has 14 amino acids. The V gene's germline CDR1 is SEHNR and CDR2 FQNEAQ (reference sequence).